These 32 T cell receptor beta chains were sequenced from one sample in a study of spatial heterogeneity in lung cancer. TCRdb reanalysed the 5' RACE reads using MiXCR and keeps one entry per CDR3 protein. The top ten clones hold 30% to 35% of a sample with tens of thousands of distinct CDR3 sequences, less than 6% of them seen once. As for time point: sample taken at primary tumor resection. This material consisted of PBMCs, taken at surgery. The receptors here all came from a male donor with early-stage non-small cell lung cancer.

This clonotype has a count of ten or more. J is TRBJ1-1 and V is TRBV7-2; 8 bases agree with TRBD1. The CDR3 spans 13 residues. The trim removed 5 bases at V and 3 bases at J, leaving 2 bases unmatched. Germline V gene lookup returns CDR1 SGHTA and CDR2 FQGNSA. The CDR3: CASSIQGDTEAFF. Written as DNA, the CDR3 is TGTGCCAGCAGCATACAGGGGGACACTGAAGCTTTCTTT.

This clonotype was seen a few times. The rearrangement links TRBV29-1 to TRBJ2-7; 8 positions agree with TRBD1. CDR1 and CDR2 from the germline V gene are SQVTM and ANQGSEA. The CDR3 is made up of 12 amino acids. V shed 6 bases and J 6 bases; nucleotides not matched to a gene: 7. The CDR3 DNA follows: TGCAGCGTCGCCGGACAGGGCAGCGAGCAGTACTTC. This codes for CSVAGQGSEQYF.

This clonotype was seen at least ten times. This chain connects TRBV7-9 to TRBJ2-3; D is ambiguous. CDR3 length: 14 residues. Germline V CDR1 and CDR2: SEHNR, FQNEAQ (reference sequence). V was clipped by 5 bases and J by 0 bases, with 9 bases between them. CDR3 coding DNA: TGTGCCAGCAGCCCCAATCCCAGCACAGATACGCAGTATTTT. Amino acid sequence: CASSPNPSTDTQYF.

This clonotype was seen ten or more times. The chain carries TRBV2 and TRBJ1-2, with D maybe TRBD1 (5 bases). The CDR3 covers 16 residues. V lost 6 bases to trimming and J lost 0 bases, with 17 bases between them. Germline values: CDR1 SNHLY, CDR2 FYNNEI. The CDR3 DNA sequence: TGTGCCAGCAGCCGCCACTTCGGGGGGTCTAACTATGGCTACACCTTC. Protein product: CASSRHFGGSNYGYTF.

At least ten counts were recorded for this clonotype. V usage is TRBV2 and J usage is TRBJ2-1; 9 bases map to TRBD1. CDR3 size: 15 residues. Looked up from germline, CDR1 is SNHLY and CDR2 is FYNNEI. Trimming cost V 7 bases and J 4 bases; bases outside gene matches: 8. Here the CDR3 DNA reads TGTGCCAGCAAAAGACAGGGGGTAAGGTACAATGAGCAGTTCTTC. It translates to CASKRQGVRYNEQFF.

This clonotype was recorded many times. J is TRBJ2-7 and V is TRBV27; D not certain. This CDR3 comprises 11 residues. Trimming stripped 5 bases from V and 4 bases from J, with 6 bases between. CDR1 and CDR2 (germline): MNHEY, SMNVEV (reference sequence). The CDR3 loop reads CASSGRYEQYF. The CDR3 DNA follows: TGTGCCAGCAGTGGTCGGTACGAGCAGTACTTC.

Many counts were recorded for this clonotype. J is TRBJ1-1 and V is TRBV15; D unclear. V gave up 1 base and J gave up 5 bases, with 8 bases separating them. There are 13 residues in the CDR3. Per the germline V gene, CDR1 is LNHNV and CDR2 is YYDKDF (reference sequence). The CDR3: CATSRGKITEAFF. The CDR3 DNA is TGTGCCACCAGCAGAGGGAAAATTACTGAAGCTTTCTTT.

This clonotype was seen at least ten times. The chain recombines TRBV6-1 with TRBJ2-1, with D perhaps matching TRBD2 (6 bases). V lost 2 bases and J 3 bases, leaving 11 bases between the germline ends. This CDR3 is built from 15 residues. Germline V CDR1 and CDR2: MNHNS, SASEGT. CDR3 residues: CASSEMGGDYNEQFF. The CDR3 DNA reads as TGTGCCAGCAGTGAAATGGGAGGAGACTACAATGAGCAGTTCTTC.

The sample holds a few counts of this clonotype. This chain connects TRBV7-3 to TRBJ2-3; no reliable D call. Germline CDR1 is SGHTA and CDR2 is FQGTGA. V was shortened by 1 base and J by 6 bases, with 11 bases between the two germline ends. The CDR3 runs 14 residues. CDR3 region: CASSLMVETDTQYF. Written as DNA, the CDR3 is TGTGCCAGCAGCTTAATGGTGGAGACGGATACGCAGTATTTT.

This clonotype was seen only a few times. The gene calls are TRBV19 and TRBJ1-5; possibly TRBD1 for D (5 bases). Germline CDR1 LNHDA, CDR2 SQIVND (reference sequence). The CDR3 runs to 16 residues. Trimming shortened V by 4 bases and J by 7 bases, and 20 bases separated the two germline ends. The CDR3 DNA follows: TGTGCCAGTAGTAGCTTCAGGGAGGGCGGCAGCCAGCCCCAGCATTTT. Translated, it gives CASSSFREGGSQPQHF.

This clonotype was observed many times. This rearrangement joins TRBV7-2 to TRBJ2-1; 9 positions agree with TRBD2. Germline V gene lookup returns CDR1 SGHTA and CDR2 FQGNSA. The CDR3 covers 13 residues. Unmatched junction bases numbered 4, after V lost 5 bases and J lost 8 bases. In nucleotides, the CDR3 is TGTGCCAGCAGCCCTACTAGCGGGTATGAGCAGTTCTTC. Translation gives CASSPTSGYEQFF.

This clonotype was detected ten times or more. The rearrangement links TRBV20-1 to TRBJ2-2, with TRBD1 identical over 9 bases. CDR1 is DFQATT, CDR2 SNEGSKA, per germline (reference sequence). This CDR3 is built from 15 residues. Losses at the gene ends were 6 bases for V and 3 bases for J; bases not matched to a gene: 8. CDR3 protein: CSALGQGRYTGELFF. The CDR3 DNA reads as TGCAGTGCACTCGGACAGGGGCGGTACACCGGGGAGCTGTTTTTT.

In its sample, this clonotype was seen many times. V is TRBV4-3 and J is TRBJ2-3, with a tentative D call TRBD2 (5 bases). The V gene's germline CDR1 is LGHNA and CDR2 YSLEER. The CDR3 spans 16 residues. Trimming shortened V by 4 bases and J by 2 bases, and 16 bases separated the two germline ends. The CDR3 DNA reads TGCGCCAGCAGCCGCCTCAGCGGAGGAGACACAGATACGCAGTATTTT. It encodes CASSRLSGGDTDTQYF.

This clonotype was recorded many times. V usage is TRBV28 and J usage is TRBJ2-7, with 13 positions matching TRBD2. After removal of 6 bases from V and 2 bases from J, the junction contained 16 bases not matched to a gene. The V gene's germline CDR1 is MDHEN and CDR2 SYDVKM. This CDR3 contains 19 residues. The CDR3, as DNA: TGTGCCAGCAGCCCTGGACTAGCGGGAGTCGTAGGGGGAGCCTACGAGCAGTACTTC. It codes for CASSPGLAGVVGGAYEQYF.

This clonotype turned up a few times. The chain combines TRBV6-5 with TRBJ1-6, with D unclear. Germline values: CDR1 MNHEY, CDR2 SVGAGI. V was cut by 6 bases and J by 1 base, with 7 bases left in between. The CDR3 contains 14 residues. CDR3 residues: CASRGGSYNSPLHF. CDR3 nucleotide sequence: TGTGCCAGCAGAGGCGGATCCTATAATTCACCCCTCCACTTT.

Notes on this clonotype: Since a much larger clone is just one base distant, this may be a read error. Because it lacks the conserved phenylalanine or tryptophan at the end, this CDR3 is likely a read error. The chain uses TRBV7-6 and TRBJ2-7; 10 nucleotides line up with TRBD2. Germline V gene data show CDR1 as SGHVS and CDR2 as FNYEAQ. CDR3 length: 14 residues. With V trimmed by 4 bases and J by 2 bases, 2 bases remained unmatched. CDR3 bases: TGTGCCAGCAGCTGGACTAGCGGAGCCTACGAGCAGTACTTA. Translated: CASSWTSGAYEQYL.

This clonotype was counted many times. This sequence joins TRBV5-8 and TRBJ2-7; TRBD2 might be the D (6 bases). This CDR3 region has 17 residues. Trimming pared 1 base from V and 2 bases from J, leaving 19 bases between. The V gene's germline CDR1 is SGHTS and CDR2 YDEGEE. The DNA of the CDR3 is TGTGCCAGCAGCTTGTTGCGGGGTGCCACAATCGCCTACGAGCAGTACTTC. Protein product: CASSLLRGATIAYEQYF.

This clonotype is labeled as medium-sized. The CDR3 nucleotides read TGTGCCAGCAGCTCGCGACTTAATAATCAGCCCCAGCATTTT. Protein: CASSSRLNNQPQHF. V and J are TRBV13 and TRBJ1-5; D remains unclear. CDR3 length: 14 residues. V dropped 4 bases and J dropped 4 bases, with 11 bases sitting between them. Germline CDR1 PRHDT, CDR2 FYEKMQ (reference sequence).

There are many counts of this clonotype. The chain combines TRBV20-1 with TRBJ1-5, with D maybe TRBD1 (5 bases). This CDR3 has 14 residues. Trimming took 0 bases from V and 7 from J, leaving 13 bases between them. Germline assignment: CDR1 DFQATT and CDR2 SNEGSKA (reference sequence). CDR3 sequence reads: CSARDLRGGQPQHF. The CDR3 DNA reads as TGCAGTGCTAGAGATCTAAGGGGCGGGCAGCCCCAGCATTTT.

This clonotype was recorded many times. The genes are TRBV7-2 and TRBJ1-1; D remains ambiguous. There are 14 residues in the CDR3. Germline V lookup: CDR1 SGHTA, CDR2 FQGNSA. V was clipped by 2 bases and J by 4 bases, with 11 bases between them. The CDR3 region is CASSLTLGSTEAFF. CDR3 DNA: TGTGCCAGCAGCTTAACCTTGGGGTCCACTGAAGCTTTCTTT.

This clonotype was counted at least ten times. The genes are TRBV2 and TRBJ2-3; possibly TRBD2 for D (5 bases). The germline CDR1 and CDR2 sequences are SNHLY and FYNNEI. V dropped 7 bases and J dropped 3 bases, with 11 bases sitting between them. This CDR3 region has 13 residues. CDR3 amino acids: CASKRIATDTQYF. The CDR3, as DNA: TGTGCCAGCAAACGGATAGCGACAGATACGCAGTATTTT.

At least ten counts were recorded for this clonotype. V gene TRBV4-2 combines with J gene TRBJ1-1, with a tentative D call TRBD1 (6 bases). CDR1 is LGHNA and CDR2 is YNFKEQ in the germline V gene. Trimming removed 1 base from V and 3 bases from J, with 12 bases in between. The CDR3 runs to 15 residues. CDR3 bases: TGTGCCAGCAGCCAAGCCTCGGGACAACACACTGAAGCTTTCTTT. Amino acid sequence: CASSQASGQHTEAFF.

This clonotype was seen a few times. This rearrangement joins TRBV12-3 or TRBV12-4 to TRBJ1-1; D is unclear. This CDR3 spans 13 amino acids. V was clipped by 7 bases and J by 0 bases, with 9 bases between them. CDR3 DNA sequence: TGTGCCAGCACCAAATTAATGAACACTGAAGCTTTCTTT. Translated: CASTKLMNTEAFF.

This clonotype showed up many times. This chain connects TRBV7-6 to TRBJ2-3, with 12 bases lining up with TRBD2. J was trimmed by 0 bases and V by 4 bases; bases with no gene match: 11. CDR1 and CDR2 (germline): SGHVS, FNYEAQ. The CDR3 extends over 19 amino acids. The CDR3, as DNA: TGTGCCAGCAGCTCAAGGCCTAGCGGGGGGGCCTCTAGCACAGATACGCAGTATTTT. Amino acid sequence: CASSSRPSGGASSTDTQYF.

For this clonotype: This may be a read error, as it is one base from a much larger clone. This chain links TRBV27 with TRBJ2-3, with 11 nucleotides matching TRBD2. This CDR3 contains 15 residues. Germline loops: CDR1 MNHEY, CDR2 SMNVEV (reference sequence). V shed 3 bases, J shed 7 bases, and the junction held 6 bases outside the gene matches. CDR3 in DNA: TGTGCCAGCAGTTTTACTACTAGCGGGGGAAATACGCAGTATTTT. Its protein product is CASSFTTSGGNTQYF.

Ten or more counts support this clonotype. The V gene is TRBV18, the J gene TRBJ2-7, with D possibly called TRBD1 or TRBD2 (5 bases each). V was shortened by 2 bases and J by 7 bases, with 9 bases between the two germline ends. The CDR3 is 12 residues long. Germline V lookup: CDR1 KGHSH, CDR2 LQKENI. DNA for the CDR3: TGTGCCAGCTCACCAGTTGAGGGGGAGCAGTACTTC. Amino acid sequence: CASSPVEGEQYF.

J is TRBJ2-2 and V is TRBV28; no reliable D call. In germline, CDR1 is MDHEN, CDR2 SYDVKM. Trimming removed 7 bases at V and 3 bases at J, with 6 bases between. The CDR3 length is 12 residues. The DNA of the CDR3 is TGTGCCAGCATCAGTCACACCGGGGAGCTGTTTTTT. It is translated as CASISHTGELFF.

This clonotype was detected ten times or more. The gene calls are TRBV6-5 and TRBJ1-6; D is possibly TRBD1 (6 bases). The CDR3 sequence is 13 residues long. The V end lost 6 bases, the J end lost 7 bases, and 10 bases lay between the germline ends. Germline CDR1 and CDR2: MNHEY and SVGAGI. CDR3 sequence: CASSGQKNSPLHF. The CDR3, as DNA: TGTGCCAGCAGCGGACAGAAAAATTCACCCCTCCACTTT.

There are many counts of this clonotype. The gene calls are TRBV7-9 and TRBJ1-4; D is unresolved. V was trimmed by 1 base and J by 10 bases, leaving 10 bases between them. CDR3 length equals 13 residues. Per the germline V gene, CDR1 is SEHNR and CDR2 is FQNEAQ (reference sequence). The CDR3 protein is CASSLGERPKLFF. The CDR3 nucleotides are TGTGCCAGCAGCTTAGGAGAGCGACCAAAACTGTTTTTT.

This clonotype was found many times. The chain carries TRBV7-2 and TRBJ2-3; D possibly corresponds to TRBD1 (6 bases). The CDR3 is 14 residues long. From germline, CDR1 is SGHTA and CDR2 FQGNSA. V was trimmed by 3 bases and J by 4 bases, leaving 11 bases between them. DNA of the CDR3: TGTGCCAGCAGCTTCGTGGGGGCTTCAGATACGCAGTATTTT. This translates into CASSFVGASDTQYF.

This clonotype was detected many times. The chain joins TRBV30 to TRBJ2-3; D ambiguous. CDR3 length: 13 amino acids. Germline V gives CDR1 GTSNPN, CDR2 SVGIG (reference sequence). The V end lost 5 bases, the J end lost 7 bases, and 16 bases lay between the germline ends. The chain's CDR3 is CAWSEKSVNTQYF. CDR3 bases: TGTGCCTGGTCGGAAAAGAGCGTCAATACGCAGTATTTT.

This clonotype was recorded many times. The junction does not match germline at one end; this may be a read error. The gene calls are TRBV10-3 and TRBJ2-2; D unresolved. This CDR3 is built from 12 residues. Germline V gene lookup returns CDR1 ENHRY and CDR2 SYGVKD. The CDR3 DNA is TGTGCCATCAGTGAGATCACCCGGGAGCTGTTTTTT. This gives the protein CAISEITRELFF.